This TCR beta chain came from a study of response to subunit inactivated influenza vaccine. V was pared by 8 bases and J by 6 bases, with 13 bases of the junction left unmatched. The length of the CDR3 is 14 residues. Looked up from germline, CDR1 is GTSNPN and CDR2 is SVGIG (reference sequence). General study results and limits: Authors suggested few new T cells are recruited by each seasonal influenza vaccination.

Via MiXCR, TCRdb re-called the RT-PCR reads, giving one row per CDR3 protein. The profile shows more than 550,000 distinct CDR3 sequences, roughly 12% of them singletons. This clonotype turned up a few times. What it binds is unknown. This clonotype was sampled from a man in his fifties who received an inactivated influenza vaccine. The starting material was PBMCs from blood, obtained on the day of vaccination. This chain uses TRBV30 with TRBJ2-7, with TRBD1 identical over 10 bases. The CDR3 protein is CAATFGQGVSEQYF. The CDR3 coding sequence is TGTGCCGCGACCTTTGGACAGGGGGTATCCGAGCAGTACTTC.